These 10 T cell receptor beta chains came from one sample sequenced in a study of shared clonotypes between healthy human individuals. Sequenced by immunoSEQ multiplex PCR; TCRdb stores in-frame clones only, minus some. The sample includes about 1 million clones, around 75% of them seen just once. The sample was memory CD4+ T cells sorted from blood. Regarding subset: CD45RA-negative fraction. These receptors were collected from a man between 18 and 35 years old in good health.

This clone came up a few times. Other DNA sequences from this sample encode an identical CDR3 as well. V is TRBV7-9 and J is TRBJ1-6, with D possibly TRBD1 on 6 matching bases. Trimming took off 1 base at V and 10 bases at J, with 11 bases between the two ends. This CDR3 has 14 residues. Germline V gene data show CDR1 as SEHNR and CDR2 as FQNEAQ (reference sequence). The CDR3, as DNA: TGTGCCAGCAGCTTAGGGCAGGGGTCATCACCCCTCCACTTT. Its translation: CASSLGQGSSPLHF.

The rearrangement uses TRBV5-6 and TRBJ2-2; 7 nucleotides match TRBD1. Germline loops: CDR1 SGHDT, CDR2 YYEEEE. Trimming took 5 bases from V and 1 from J; bases not matched to a gene: 2. This CDR3 region has 14 residues. The CDR3 protein is CASRRTGNTGELFF. CDR3 DNA sequence: TGTGCCAGCAGACGGACAGGGAACACCGGGGAGCTGTTTTTT.

The chain is built from TRBV5-1 and TRBJ1-2; 9 bases are a match to TRBD1. Unmatched junction bases numbered 6, after V lost 4 bases and J lost 8 bases. Germline V gene data show CDR1 as SGHRS and CDR2 as YFSETQ. This CDR3 has 13 residues. Written as DNA, the CDR3 is TGCGCCAGCAGCGCCGGGACAGGGCTAGGCTACACCTTC. Encoded protein: CASSAGTGLGYTF.

A word on this clone: One junction end disagrees with the germline gene, perhaps due to a read error. The chain recombines TRBV7-7 with TRBJ2-5; 9 nucleotides agree with TRBD1. The length of the CDR3 is 13 residues. Germline V gene lookup returns CDR1 SSHAT and CDR2 FNYEAQ (reference sequence). CDR3 in DNA: TGTGCTAGCAGCCCGGACAGGGGTGAGACCCAGTACTTC. It yields the protein CASSPDRGETQYF.

This rearrangement joins TRBV5-1 to TRBJ1-4, with a tentative D call TRBD1 (5 bases). The CDR3 is 14 amino acids. Germline assignment: CDR1 SGHRS and CDR2 YFSETQ. The V end was cut by 5 bases, the J end by 8 bases, with 16 bases between. DNA of the CDR3: TGCGCCAGCAGAGACCCCAGCGGGGCAGAAAAACTGTTTTTT. Protein sequence: CASRDPSGAEKLFF. The full variable domain, in which reference TRBV5-1 and TRBJ1-4 provide the parts outside the CDR3, is KAGVTQTPRYLIKTRGQQVTLSCSPISGHRSVSWYQQTPGQGLQFLFEYFSETQRNKGNFPGRFSGRQFSNSRSEMNVSTLELGDSALYLCASRDPSGAEKLFFGSGTQLSVL.

The chain employs TRBV2 and TRBJ2-7, with D unclear. CDR3 length: 15 amino acids. Looked up from germline, CDR1 is SNHLY and CDR2 is FYNNEI. Trimming removed 4 bases at V and 0 bases at J, with 13 bases between. CDR3 protein: CASSGIGGSSYEQYF. The CDR3, as DNA: TGTGCCAGCAGTGGAATCGGCGGCAGCTCCTACGAGCAGTACTTC.

The rearrangement joins TRBV25-1 to TRBJ2-1; 10 positions match TRBD2. This CDR3 comprises 16 residues. V was pared by 3 bases and J by 9 bases, with 11 bases of the junction left unmatched. Per the germline V gene, CDR1 is MGHDK and CDR2 is SYGVNS. CDR3 protein: CASSDSGVAGGFEQFF. Written as DNA, the CDR3 is TGTGCCAGCAGTGATTCCGGGGTAGCGGGAGGTTTTGAGCAGTTCTTC.

The rearrangement links TRBV2 to TRBJ2-3; no firm D call. V dropped 2 bases and J dropped 0 bases, with 9 bases sitting between them. This CDR3 comprises 15 residues. Germline CDR1 reads SNHLY; CDR2 reads FYNNEI. CDR3 DNA sequence: TGTGCCAGCAGTGAATACGGCGGCAGCACAGATACGCAGTATTTT. Translating it yields CASSEYGGSTDTQYF. Filled out from reference TRBV2 and TRBJ2-3, the complete variable domain reads EPEVTQTPSHQVTQMGQEVILRCVPISNHLYFYWYRQILGQKVEFLVSFYNNEISEKSEIFDDQFSVERPDGSNFTLKIRSTKLEDSAMYFCASSEYGGSTDTQYFGPGTRLTVL.

The chain has TRBV10-2 and TRBJ1-5; D possibly corresponds to TRBD1 (6 bases). The CDR3 sequence is 15 residues long. V lost 2 bases and J 2 bases, leaving 10 bases between the germline ends. Germline V CDR1 and CDR2: WSHSY, SAAADI. The CDR3 bases are TGCGCCAGCAGTGAGCCAAGACAGGGCAATCAGCCCCAGCATTTT. Translating it yields CASSEPRQGNQPQHF.

This clone was seen a handful of times. The chain uses TRBV5-8 and TRBJ2-1, with 14 bases that match TRBD2. The CDR3 sequence is 19 residues long. CDR1 is SGHTS, CDR2 YDEGEE, per germline. Unmatched junction bases numbered 9, after V lost 4 bases and J lost 0 bases. The CDR3 here is CASSRTTSGRVYSYNEQFF. The CDR3 nucleotides are TGTGCCAGCAGCCGTACGACTAGCGGGAGGGTTTACTCCTACAATGAGCAGTTCTTC. Full variable domain (outside the CDR3, taken from reference TRBV5-8 and TRBJ2-1): EAGVTQSPTHLIKTRGQQATLRCSPISGHTSVYWYQQALGLGLQFLLWYDEGEERNRGNFPPRFSGRQFPNYSSELNVNALELEDSALYLCASSRTTSGRVYSYNEQFFGPGTRLTVL.